This TCR beta chain is from a study of radiation and T cells in renal cell carcinoma. The germline gives CDR1 MNHNS, CDR2 SASEGT. The CDR3 has 17 residues. V lost 3 bases and J lost 5; bases outside the gene matches: 12. Assay: immunoSEQ multiplex PCR; the TCRdb copy retains only in-frame clones and omits some. The table includes 95,000 to 150,000 clones, around 81% detected once. Only one count was recorded for this clone. Time point given: blood 2 weeks post-SBRT. Treatment defined: 15 Gy SBRT to primary tumor, nephrectomy 4 weeks later. This clonotype was sampled from a man aged 50-60 years with renal cell carcinoma. This chain uses TRBV6-1 with TRBJ1-5, with 8 bases aligning to TRBD1. Sequenced material: blood, taken from a patient whose treatment included radiotherapy and nephrectomy. CDR3 sequence (DNA): TGTGCCAGCAGTGAGAAACGGACAGGGTTTAACGATCAGCCCCAGCATTTT. The encoded protein is CASSEKRTGFNDQPQHF.